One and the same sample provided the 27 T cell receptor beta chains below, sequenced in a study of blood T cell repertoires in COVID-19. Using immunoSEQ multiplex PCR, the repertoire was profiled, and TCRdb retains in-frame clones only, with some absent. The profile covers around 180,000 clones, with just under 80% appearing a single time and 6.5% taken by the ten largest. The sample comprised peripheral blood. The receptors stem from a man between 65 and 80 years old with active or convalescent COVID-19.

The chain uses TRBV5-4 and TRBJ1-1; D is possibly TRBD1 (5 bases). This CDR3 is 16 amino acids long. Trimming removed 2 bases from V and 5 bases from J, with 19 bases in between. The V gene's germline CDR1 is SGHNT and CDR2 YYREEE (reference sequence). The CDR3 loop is CASSFPGNTRETEAFF. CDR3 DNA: TGTGCCAGCAGCTTCCCAGGGAACACCCGGGAGACTGAAGCTTTCTTT.

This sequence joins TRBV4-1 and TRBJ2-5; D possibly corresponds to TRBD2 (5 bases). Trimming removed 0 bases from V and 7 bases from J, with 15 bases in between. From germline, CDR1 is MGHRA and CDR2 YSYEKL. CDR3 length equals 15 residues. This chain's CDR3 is CASSQDRTNGGTQYF. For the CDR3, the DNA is TGCGCCAGCAGCCAAGATAGAACTAACGGAGGGACCCAGTACTTC.

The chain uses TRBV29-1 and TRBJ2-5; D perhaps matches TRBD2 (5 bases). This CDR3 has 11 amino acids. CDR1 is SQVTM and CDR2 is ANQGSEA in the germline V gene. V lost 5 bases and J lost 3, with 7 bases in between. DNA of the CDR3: TGCAGCGTTATGGGAGAAGAGACCCAGTACTTC. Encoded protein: CSVMGEETQYF.

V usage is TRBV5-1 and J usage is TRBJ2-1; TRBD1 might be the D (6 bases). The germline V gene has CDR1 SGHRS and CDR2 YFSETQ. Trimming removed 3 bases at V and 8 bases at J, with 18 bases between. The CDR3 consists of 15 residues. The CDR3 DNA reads TGCGCCAGCAGCTCCGGGACAAGTGATTACGATGAGCAGTTCTTC. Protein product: CASSSGTSDYDEQFF.

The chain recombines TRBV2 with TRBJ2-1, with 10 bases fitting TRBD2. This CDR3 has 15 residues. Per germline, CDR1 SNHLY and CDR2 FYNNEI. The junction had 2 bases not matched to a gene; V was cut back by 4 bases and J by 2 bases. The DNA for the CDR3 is TGTGCCAGCAGTGCCGGGACTAGCGCCTACAATGAGCAGTTCTTC. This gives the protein CASSAGTSAYNEQFF.

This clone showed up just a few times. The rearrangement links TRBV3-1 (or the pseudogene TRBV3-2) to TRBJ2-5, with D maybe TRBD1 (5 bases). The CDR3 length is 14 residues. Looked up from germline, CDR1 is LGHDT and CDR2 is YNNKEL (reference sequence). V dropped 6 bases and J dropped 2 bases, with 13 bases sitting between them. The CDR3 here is CASSLAQGQETQYF. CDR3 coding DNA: TGTGCCAGCAGTCTCGCGCAGGGACAAGAGACCCAGTACTTC.

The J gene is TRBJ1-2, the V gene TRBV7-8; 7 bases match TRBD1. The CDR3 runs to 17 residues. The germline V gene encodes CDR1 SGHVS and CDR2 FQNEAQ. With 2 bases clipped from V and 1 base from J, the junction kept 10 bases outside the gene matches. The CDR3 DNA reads TGTGCCAGCAGCTTAATGATGGGGACAGATTTTAACTATGGCTACACCTTC. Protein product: CASSLMMGTDFNYGYTF.

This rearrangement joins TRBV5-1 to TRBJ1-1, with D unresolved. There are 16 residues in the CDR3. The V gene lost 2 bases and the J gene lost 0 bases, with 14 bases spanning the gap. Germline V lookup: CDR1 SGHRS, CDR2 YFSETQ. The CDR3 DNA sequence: TGCGCCAGCAGCTTAGAGACCGTCGGGATGAACACTGAAGCTTTCTTT. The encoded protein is CASSLETVGMNTEAFF.

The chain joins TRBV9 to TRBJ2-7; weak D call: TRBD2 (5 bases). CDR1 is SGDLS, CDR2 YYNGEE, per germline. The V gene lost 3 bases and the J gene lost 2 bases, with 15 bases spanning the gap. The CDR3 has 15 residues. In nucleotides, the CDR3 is TGTGCCAGCAGCGCCGGACTTGGCCAGACCTACGAGCAGTACTTC. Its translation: CASSAGLGQTYEQYF.

The CDR3 DNA reads as TGCGCCAGCAGGAAATTAGCGGCCGCGAACACCGGGGAGCTGTTTTTT. As protein: CASRKLAAANTGELFF. V gene TRBV5-1 combines with J gene TRBJ2-2, with a tentative D call TRBD2 (6 bases). This CDR3 has 16 amino acids. The V and J ends lost 5 bases and 0 bases respectively, with 14 bases between them. Germline CDR1 is SGHRS and CDR2 is YFSETQ.

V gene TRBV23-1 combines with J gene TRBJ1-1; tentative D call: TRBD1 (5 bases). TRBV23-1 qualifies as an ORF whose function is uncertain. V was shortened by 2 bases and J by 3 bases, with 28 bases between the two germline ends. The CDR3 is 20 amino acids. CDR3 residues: CASSQMDCWIRRGEDTEAFF. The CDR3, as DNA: TGCGCCAGCAGTCAAATGGACTGTTGGATTCGGAGGGGCGAAGACACTGAAGCTTTCTTT.

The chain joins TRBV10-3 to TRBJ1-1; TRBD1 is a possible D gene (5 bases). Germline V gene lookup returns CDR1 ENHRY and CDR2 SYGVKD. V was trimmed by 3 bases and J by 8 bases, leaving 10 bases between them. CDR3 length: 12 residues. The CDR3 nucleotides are TGTGCCATCAGTGAAGGGACTACCGAAGCTTTCTTT. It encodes CAISEGTTEAFF.

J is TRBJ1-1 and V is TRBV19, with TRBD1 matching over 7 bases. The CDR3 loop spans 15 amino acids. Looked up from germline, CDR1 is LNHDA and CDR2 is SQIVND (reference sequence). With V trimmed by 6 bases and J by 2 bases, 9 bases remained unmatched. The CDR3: CASSRDRTTNTEAFF. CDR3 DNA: TGTGCCAGTAGCCGGGACAGAACGACCAACACTGAAGCTTTCTTT.

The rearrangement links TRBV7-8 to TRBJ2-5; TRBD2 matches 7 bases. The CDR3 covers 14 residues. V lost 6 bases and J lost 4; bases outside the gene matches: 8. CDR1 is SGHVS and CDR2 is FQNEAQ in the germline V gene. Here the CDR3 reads CASSSGGNAETQYF. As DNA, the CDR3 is TGTGCCAGCAGTTCCGGGGGGAATGCAGAGACCCAGTACTTC.

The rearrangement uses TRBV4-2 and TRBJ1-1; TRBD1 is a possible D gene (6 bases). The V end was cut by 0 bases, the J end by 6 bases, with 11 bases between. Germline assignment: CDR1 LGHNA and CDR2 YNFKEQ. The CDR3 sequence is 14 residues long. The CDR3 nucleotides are TGTGCCAGCAGCCAAGAACGGGGGGGGCCTGAAGCTTTCTTT. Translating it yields CASSQERGGPEAFF.

Here the CDR3 DNA reads TGTGCCAGTAGTGGGGATGGCGGGAGCAATCAGCCCCAGCATTTT. The encoded protein is CASSGDGGSNQPQHF. The chain is built from TRBV19 and TRBJ1-5; unclear D gene. There are 15 residues in the CDR3. The germline gives CDR1 LNHDA, CDR2 SQIVND (reference sequence). V dropped 5 bases and J dropped 1 base, with 12 bases sitting between them.

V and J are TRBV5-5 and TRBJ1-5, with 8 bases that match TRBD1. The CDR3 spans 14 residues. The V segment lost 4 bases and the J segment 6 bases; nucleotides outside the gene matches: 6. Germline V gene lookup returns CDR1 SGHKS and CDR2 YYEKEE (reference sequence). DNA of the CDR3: TGTGCCAGCAGCCTCAGACAGGGGAGTCAGCCCCAGCATTTT. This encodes CASSLRQGSQPQHF.

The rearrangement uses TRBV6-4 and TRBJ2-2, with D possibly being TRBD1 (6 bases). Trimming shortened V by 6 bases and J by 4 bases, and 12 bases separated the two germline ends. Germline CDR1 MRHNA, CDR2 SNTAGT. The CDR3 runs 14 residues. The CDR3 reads CASSEQGSTGELFF. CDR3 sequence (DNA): TGTGCCAGCAGCGAACAGGGATCCACCGGGGAGCTGTTTTTT.

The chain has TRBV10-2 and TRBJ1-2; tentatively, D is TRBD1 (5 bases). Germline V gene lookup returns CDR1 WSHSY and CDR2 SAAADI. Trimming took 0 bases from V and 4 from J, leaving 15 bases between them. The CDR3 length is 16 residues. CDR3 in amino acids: CASSESRSGGSYGYTF. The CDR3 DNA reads TGCGCCAGCAGTGAGTCGAGGTCGGGGGGTAGCTATGGCTACACCTTC.

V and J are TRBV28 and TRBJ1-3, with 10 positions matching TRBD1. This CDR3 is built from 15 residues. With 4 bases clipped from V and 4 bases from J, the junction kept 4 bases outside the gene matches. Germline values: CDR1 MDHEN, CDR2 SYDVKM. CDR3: CASSYGTGVGNTIYF. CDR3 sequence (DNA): TGTGCCAGCAGTTACGGGACAGGGGTAGGAAACACCATATATTTT.

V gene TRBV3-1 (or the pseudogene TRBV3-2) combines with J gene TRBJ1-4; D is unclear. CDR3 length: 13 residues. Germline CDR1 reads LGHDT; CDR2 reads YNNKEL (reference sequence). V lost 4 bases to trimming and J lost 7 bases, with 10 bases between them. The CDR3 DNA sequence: TGTGCCAGCAGCCCCCGAGGCAGTGAAAAACTGTTTTTT. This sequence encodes CASSPRGSEKLFF.

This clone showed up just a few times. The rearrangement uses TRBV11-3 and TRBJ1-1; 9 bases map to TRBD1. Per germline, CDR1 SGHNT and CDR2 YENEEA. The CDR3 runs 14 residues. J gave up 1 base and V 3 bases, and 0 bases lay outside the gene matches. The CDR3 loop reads CASSLGQGNTEAFF. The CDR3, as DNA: TGTGCCAGCAGCTTGGGACAGGGGAACACTGAAGCTTTCTTT.

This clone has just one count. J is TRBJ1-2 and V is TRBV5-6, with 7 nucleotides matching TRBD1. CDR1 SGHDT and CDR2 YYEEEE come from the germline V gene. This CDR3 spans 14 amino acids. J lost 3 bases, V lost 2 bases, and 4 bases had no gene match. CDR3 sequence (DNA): TGTGCCAGCAGCTTTAGACAGGGCGACTATGGCTACACCTTC. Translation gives CASSFRQGDYGYTF.

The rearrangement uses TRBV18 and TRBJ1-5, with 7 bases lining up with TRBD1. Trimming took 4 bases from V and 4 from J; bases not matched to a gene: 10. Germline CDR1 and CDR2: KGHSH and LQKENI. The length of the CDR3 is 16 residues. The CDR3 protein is CASSQQEEGANQPQHF. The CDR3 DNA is TGTGCCAGCTCACAACAAGAAGAGGGGGCAAATCAGCCCCAGCATTTT.

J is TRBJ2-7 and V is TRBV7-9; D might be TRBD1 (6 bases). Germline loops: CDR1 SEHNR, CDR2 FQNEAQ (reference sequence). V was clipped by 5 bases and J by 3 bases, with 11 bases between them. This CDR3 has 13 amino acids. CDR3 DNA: TGTGCCAGCAGCAGGCAGGGGTTCTACGAGCAGTACTTC. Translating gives CASSRQGFYEQYF.

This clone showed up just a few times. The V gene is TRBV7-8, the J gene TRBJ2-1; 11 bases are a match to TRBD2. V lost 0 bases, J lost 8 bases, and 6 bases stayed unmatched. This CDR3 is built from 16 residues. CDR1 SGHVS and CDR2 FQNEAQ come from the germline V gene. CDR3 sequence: CASSLAGLAVRDEQFF. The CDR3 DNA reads TGTGCCAGCAGCTTAGCGGGACTAGCGGTTAGGGATGAGCAGTTCTTC.

In DNA, the CDR3 is TGTGCCAGCAGCTCCGGACAGGTCTATGGCTACACCTTC. Translation: CASSSGQVYGYTF. V is TRBV5-8 and J is TRBJ1-2, with 7 bases lining up with TRBD1. The CDR3 spans 13 residues. In germline, CDR1 is SGHTS, CDR2 YDEGEE. The V and J ends lost 3 bases and 4 bases, in that order; junction bases with no gene match: 3.